These T cell receptor beta chains were read from a single sample in a study of metastatic and nonmetastatic thyroid tumors. TCRdb redid the clone calls on the PCR reads using MiXCR. The sample records 35,000 to 50,000 clones, 4% being singletons. Sequenced input: blood. The receptors were sampled from a female donor with papillary thyroid cancer or a benign thyroid nodule (not recorded which). Some clones in this sample may be carry-over from other donors' samples. Both conserved end residues are part of each CDR3. A D gene is named only where the DNA matches it firmly. Clone sizes are given selectively: once, few, many, or a class where the clone is expanded.

v_gene: TRBV2
abundance: many
d_gene: TRBD1
j_gene: TRBJ2-2
CDR3aa: CASASGQVTPGELFF
CDR3nt: TGTGCCTCAGCATCAGGACAGGTGACCCCCGGGGAGCTGTTTTTT

v_gene: TRBV28
abundance: .
d_gene: .
j_gene: TRBJ2-7
CDR3aa: CASRTLRGPHYEQYF
CDR3nt: TGTGCCAGCAGAACACTCCGGGGGCCGCACTACGAGCAGTACTTC

v_gene: TRBV5-1
abundance: few
d_gene: .
j_gene: TRBJ2-7
CDR3aa: CASSLGREGDYEQYF
CDR3nt: TGCGCCAGCAGCTTGGGGAGAGAGGGAGACTACGAGCAGTACTTC

v_gene: TRBV5-1
abundance: many
d_gene: .
j_gene: TRBJ2-7
CDR3aa: CASSRDGNSYEQYF
CDR3nt: TGCGCCAGCAGCCGGGACGGGAACTCCTACGAGCAGTACTTC

v_gene: TRBV30
abundance: many
d_gene: TRBD1
j_gene: TRBJ2-2
CDR3aa: CACTTTGTGGIQNTGELFF
CDR3nt: TGTGCCTGCACAACCACCGGGACAGGGGGGATCCAGAACACCGGGGAGCTGTTTTTT

v_gene: TRBV7-3
abundance: many
d_gene: .
j_gene: TRBJ2-2
CDR3aa: CASSLERVENTGELFF
CDR3nt: TGTGCCAGCAGCTTAGAGCGGGTGGAGAACACCGGGGAGCTGTTTTTT

v_gene: TRBV28
abundance: few
d_gene: TRBD1
j_gene: TRBJ2-2
CDR3aa: CASSPDRGNTGELFF
CDR3nt: TGTGCCAGCAGTCCGGACAGGGGGAACACCGGGGAGCTGTTTTTT

v_gene: TRBV7-6
abundance: many
d_gene: .
j_gene: TRBJ2-2
CDR3aa: CASSFGGANTGELFF
CDR3nt: TGTGCCAGCAGCTTCGGTGGGGCAAACACCGGGGAGCTGTTTTTT

v_gene: TRBV30
abundance: few
d_gene: .
j_gene: TRBJ2-5
CDR3aa: CASTRGVTGRETQYF
CDR3nt: TGTGCCTCGACGAGGGGGGTGACGGGAAGGGAGACCCAGTACTTC

v_gene: TRBV5-1
abundance: few
d_gene: .
j_gene: TRBJ2-3
CDR3aa: CASSNLDTQYF
CDR3nt: TGCGCCAGCAGCAACCTTGATACGCAGTATTTT

v_gene: TRBV5-1
abundance: many
d_gene: TRBD1
j_gene: TRBJ1-2
CDR3aa: CASSLAGPGQGQGYTF
CDR3nt: TGCGCCAGCAGCTTGGCCGGTCCGGGACAGGGACAAGGCTACACCTTC

v_gene: TRBV12-3/TRBV12-4
abundance: .
d_gene: .
j_gene: TRBJ2-7
CDR3aa: CASSTEGQWGTYEQYF
CDR3nt: TGTGCCAGCAGTACCGAAGGACAGTGGGGAACCTACGAGCAGTACTTC

v_gene: TRBV12-3/TRBV12-4
abundance: few
d_gene: TRBD1
j_gene: TRBJ2-5
CDR3aa: CASIPGQGLGETQYF
CDR3nt: TGTGCCAGCATCCCGGGACAGGGGTTAGGGGAGACCCAGTACTTC

v_gene: TRBV6-2/TRBV6-3
abundance: few
d_gene: .
j_gene: TRBJ2-3
CDR3aa: CASSSFPGESGEDTQYF
CDR3nt: TGTGCCAGCAGTTCCTTCCCAGGAGAGAGTGGGGAAGATACGCAGTATTTT

v_gene: TRBV6-2/TRBV6-3
abundance: once
d_gene: .
j_gene: TRBJ2-1
CDR3aa: CASNYCRGPHKEQFF
CDR3nt: TGTGCCAGCAATTACTGCCGGGGTCCACACAAAGAGCAGTTCTTC

v_gene: TRBV19
abundance: few
d_gene: .
j_gene: TRBJ1-1
CDR3aa: CASSIDLENTEAFF
CDR3nt: TGTGCCAGTAGTATAGATCTTGAGAACACTGAAGCTTTCTTT

v_gene: TRBV20-1
abundance: many
d_gene: TRBD2
j_gene: TRBJ2-1
CDR3aa: CGRAAGDGYNEQFF
CDR3nt: TGCGGAAGGGCCGCGGGAGACGGCTACAATGAGCAGTTCTTC

v_gene: TRBV19
abundance: many
d_gene: TRBD1
j_gene: TRBJ2-1
CDR3aa: CASRETGGSYNEQFF
CDR3nt: TGTGCCAGTAGGGAAACAGGGGGCTCCTACAATGAGCAGTTCTTC

v_gene: TRBV20-1
abundance: many
d_gene: TRBD2
j_gene: TRBJ2-7
CDR3aa: CSARAPSSGSYEQYF
CDR3nt: TGCAGTGCTAGAGCCCCTTCTAGCGGGAGCTACGAGCAGTACTTC

v_gene: TRBV20-1
abundance: many
d_gene: .
j_gene: TRBJ2-7
CDR3aa: CSARDLERAFSYEQYF
CDR3nt: TGCAGTGCTAGAGATCTCGAGCGGGCATTCTCCTACGAGCAGTACTTC

v_gene: TRBV7-9
abundance: many
d_gene: .
j_gene: TRBJ2-7
CDR3aa: CASSLGRDSYEQYF
CDR3nt: TGTGCCAGCAGCTTAGGTAGGGACTCCTACGAGCAGTACTTC

v_gene: TRBV28
abundance: many
d_gene: .
j_gene: TRBJ2-3
CDR3aa: CASSLLADTQYF
CDR3nt: TGTGCCAGCAGTTTATTGGCAGATACGCAGTATTTT

v_gene: TRBV20-1
abundance: many
d_gene: .
j_gene: TRBJ2-5
CDR3aa: CSASQESETQYF
CDR3nt: TGCAGTGCTAGCCAAGAAAGCGAGACCCAGTACTTC

v_gene: TRBV6-1
abundance: many
d_gene: TRBD2
j_gene: TRBJ2-3
CDR3aa: CASCSGSTDTQYF
CDR3nt: TGTGCCAGCTGTAGCGGGAGCACAGATACGCAGTATTTT

v_gene: TRBV29-1
abundance: many
d_gene: .
j_gene: TRBJ1-2
CDR3aa: CSVGFDYGYTF
CDR3nt: TGCAGCGTGGGCTTCGACTATGGCTACACCTTC

v_gene: TRBV2
abundance: medium-sized
d_gene: .
j_gene: TRBJ1-2
CDR3aa: CASKTTGPTYGYTF
CDR3nt: TGTGCCAGCAAAACAACCGGGCCAACTTATGGCTACACCTTC

v_gene: TRBV11-3
abundance: many
d_gene: .
j_gene: TRBJ2-1
CDR3aa: CASSPSRAIYNEQFF
CDR3nt: TGTGCCAGCAGCCCTAGCAGAGCTATCTACAATGAGCAGTTCTTC

v_gene: TRBV20-1
abundance: few
d_gene: .
j_gene: TRBJ1-1
CDR3aa: CSASIVRSLGEAFF
CDR3nt: TGCAGTGCTAGTATTGTCAGGAGCTTGGGTGAAGCTTTCTTT

v_gene: TRBV27
abundance: many
d_gene: .
j_gene: TRBJ2-7
CDR3aa: CARFCSEQYF
CDR3nt: TGTGCCAGGTTTTGCTCCGAGCAGTACTTC

v_gene: TRBV19
abundance: many
d_gene: .
j_gene: TRBJ1-3
CDR3aa: CASSIDQDISGNTIYF
CDR3nt: TGTGCCAGTAGTATAGATCAGGACATCTCTGGAAACACCATATATTTT

v_gene: TRBV9
abundance: many
d_gene: TRBD1
j_gene: TRBJ1-4
CDR3aa: CASSVGRDRDEELFF
CDR3nt: TGTGCCAGCAGCGTAGGAAGGGACAGGGACGAGGAACTGTTTTTT

v_gene: TRBV12-3/TRBV12-4
abundance: few
d_gene: TRBD2
j_gene: TRBJ2-3
CDR3aa: CASSFRRTSGRWDTDTQYF
CDR3nt: TGTGCCAGCAGCTTCCGCCGGACTAGCGGGAGGTGGGACACAGATACGCAGTATTTT

v_gene: TRBV2
abundance: many
d_gene: TRBD2
j_gene: TRBJ2-1
CDR3aa: CASSVDSGTYNEQFF
CDR3nt: TGTGCCAGCAGTGTAGATAGCGGGACCTACAATGAGCAGTTCTTC

v_gene: TRBV6-2/TRBV6-3
abundance: .
d_gene: TRBD2
j_gene: TRBJ2-6
CDR3aa: CASHPIAGSGANVLTF
CDR3nt: TGTGCATCACACCCAATAGCGGGCTCTGGGGCCAACGTCCTGACTTTC

v_gene: TRBV12-3/TRBV12-4
abundance: many
d_gene: .
j_gene: TRBJ1-5
CDR3aa: CASKIFPGQGNQPQHF
CDR3nt: TGTGCCAGCAAAATTTTCCCAGGTCAGGGTAACCAGCCCCAGCATTTT

v_gene: TRBV15
abundance: many
d_gene: TRBD2
j_gene: TRBJ2-3
CDR3aa: CATSRGAGGPDTQYF
CDR3nt: TGTGCCACCAGCAGAGGGGCGGGAGGCCCAGATACGCAGTATTTT

v_gene: TRBV6-1
abundance: few
d_gene: TRBD2
j_gene: TRBJ2-7
CDR3aa: CASRPSGRAPYEQYF
CDR3nt: TGTGCCAGCAGACCTAGCGGGAGGGCACCCTACGAGCAGTACTTC

v_gene: TRBV6-4
abundance: few
d_gene: .
j_gene: TRBJ2-2
CDR3aa: CASSEVANTGELFF
CDR3nt: TGTGCCAGCAGTGAGGTGGCTAACACCGGGGAGCTGTTTTTT

v_gene: TRBV20-1
abundance: few
d_gene: .
j_gene: TRBJ2-1
CDR3aa: CSARDLSSSCNEQFF
CDR3nt: TGCAGTGCTAGAGATCTCTCAAGCTCATGCAATGAGCAGTTCTTC

v_gene: TRBV3-1
abundance: many
d_gene: .
j_gene: TRBJ2-7
CDR3aa: CASSPGPYEQYF
CDR3nt: TGTGCCAGCAGCCCGGGACCCTACGAGCAGTACTTC

v_gene: TRBV28
abundance: few
d_gene: TRBD1
j_gene: TRBJ1-3
CDR3aa: CASSWDRGNTIYF
CDR3nt: TGTGCCAGCAGTTGGGACAGGGGAAACACCATATATTTT

v_gene: TRBV6-1
abundance: many
d_gene: .
j_gene: TRBJ2-7
CDR3aa: CASNTDLYEQYF
CDR3nt: TGTGCCAGCAACACGGACCTGTACGAGCAGTACTTC